This TCR beta chain derives from a study of T cell responses to AZD1222 COVID-19 vaccine. The repertoire was sequenced with immunoSEQ multiplex PCR; TCRdb's copy has only in-frame clones and lacks some. The table lists fewer than 200,000 clones, around nine tenths of them singletons. Between the trimmed V and J ends, which lost 7 bases and 3 bases, there was a span of 17 bases. CDR3 length: 15 amino acids. Germline CDR1 and CDR2: SGHNT and YYREEE (reference sequence). The receptor was derived from an adult in good health. Source: peripheral blood, taken on day 0 of AZD1222 vaccination. V usage is TRBV5-4 and J usage is TRBJ1-3; D gene uncertain. In DNA form, the CDR3 reads TGTGCCAGCTGGGAGGGAAGGGCGCGTGGAAACACCATATATTTT. It encodes CASWEGRARGNTIYF.